This T cell receptor beta chain comes out of a study of human T cells and chemical hapten exposure. The CDR3 consists of 15 residues. With 5 bases removed from V and 4 bases from J, the gap between germline ends came to 14 bases. CDR1 is SGHTA, CDR2 FQGNSA, per germline. One entry per CDR3 protein results from TCRdb running MiXCR on the RACE reads. The sample lists fewer than 150,000 distinct CDR3 sequences, roughly 10% seen once, with around 1.4% in the top ten. This clonotype was seen only a few times. Time point indicated: patch test 2, 6 weeks after DPC sensitization. Described treatment: therapeutic diphenylcyclopropenone sensitization with weekly scalp DPC.

This chain joins TRBV7-2 and TRBJ2-2; TRBD2 might be the D (6 bases). This receptor was taken from a woman aged 45-65 years with alopecia areata. Some clones in this sample may be carry-over from other donors' samples. The sequences come from whole blood, collected in connection with sensitization to the hapten diphenylcyclopropenone (DPC). The CDR3 nucleotides are TGTGCCAGCAGCGGCAGCGGGCTGAGCACCGGGGAGCTGTTTTTT. This codes for CASSGSGLSTGELFF.